These T cell receptor beta chains were read from a single sample in a study of blood T cell repertoires in COVID-19. Clones were read by immunoSEQ multiplex PCR, and TCRdb kept only the in-frame ones, dropping some. Of under 150,000 clones detected, over 75% appear once; the ten largest clones hold around 3.3%. Material for sequencing was peripheral blood. The receptor set was obtained from a woman in her sixties or seventies with active COVID-19. CDR3s leave out the opening cysteine and the closing phenylalanine or tryptophan. The order of the fields is CDR3 protein, V gene, J gene.

CDR3aa: SVGGTSGSETQY; v_gene: TRBV29-1; j_gene: TRBJ2-5
CDR3aa: ASRRQGGSNQPQH; v_gene: TRBV6-5; j_gene: TRBJ1-5
CDR3aa: ASFLTGSQPQH; v_gene: TRBV28; j_gene: TRBJ1-5
CDR3aa: ASSDPGGRERSYEQY; v_gene: TRBV25-1; j_gene: TRBJ2-7
CDR3aa: ASSPSFDTGELF; v_gene: TRBV11-1; j_gene: TRBJ2-2
CDR3aa: ASSSGQGAVYGYT; v_gene: TRBV28; j_gene: TRBJ1-2
CDR3aa: ASSQDSTGQGGEQY; v_gene: TRBV4-1; j_gene: TRBJ2-7
CDR3aa: ASSLGRWTGATDTQY; v_gene: TRBV28; j_gene: TRBJ2-3
CDR3aa: ATRPGQGNYGYT; v_gene: TRBV19; j_gene: TRBJ1-2
CDR3aa: ASSALGVGQPQH; v_gene: TRBV27; j_gene: TRBJ1-5
CDR3aa: ASRKGIGGNQPQH; v_gene: TRBV21-1; j_gene: TRBJ1-5
CDR3aa: ASSRDRARTDTQY; v_gene: TRBV6-5; j_gene: TRBJ2-3
CDR3aa: AWSDGLAGGFIYEQY; v_gene: TRBV30; j_gene: TRBJ2-7
CDR3aa: ASSFGTGTNSPLH; v_gene: TRBV7-3; j_gene: TRBJ1-6
CDR3aa: ASSRTGGTSTDTQY; v_gene: TRBV7-6; j_gene: TRBJ2-3
CDR3aa: ASSQVRGRRNNEQF; v_gene: TRBV4-1; j_gene: TRBJ2-1
CDR3aa: ASSQGGGRTGEQF; v_gene: TRBV4-2; j_gene: TRBJ2-1
CDR3aa: ASSQDGGGTEAF; v_gene: TRBV4-3; j_gene: TRBJ1-1
CDR3aa: ASSYSDRVNYGYT; v_gene: TRBV6-2/TRBV6-3; j_gene: TRBJ1-2
CDR3aa: ASGLGGTSTDTQY; v_gene: TRBV12-5; j_gene: TRBJ2-3
CDR3aa: ASSQRGDTQY; v_gene: TRBV11-1; j_gene: TRBJ2-3
CDR3aa: ASRTTGTGVSNQPQH; v_gene: TRBV19; j_gene: TRBJ1-5
CDR3aa: ASRQGRSGNTIY; v_gene: TRBV28; j_gene: TRBJ1-3
CDR3aa: ASSQDSLNNEQF; v_gene: TRBV4-1; j_gene: TRBJ2-1
CDR3aa: ASSKWGLAEQYQETQY; v_gene: TRBV21-1; j_gene: TRBJ2-5
CDR3aa: ASSEPGQGQQPQH; v_gene: TRBV28; j_gene: TRBJ1-5
CDR3aa: AWSGVSGRETQY; v_gene: TRBV30; j_gene: TRBJ2-5
CDR3aa: ASSQRHHNEQF; v_gene: TRBV27; j_gene: TRBJ2-1
CDR3aa: ASSQVRTASNYGYT; v_gene: TRBV4-2; j_gene: TRBJ1-2
CDR3aa: ASSPGLGETSPQF; v_gene: TRBV7-8; j_gene: TRBJ2-1
CDR3aa: ASSSPYSAGELF; v_gene: TRBV7-2; j_gene: TRBJ2-2
CDR3aa: AWGGQSNSPLH; v_gene: TRBV30; j_gene: TRBJ1-6
CDR3aa: ASSPDRDYEQY; v_gene: TRBV18; j_gene: TRBJ2-7
CDR3aa: ASSYGHLRGNQPQH; v_gene: TRBV28; j_gene: TRBJ1-5
CDR3aa: ASSLSGAMGELF; v_gene: TRBV7-3; j_gene: TRBJ2-2
CDR3aa: ASSQTVAGISYEQY; v_gene: TRBV4-3; j_gene: TRBJ2-7